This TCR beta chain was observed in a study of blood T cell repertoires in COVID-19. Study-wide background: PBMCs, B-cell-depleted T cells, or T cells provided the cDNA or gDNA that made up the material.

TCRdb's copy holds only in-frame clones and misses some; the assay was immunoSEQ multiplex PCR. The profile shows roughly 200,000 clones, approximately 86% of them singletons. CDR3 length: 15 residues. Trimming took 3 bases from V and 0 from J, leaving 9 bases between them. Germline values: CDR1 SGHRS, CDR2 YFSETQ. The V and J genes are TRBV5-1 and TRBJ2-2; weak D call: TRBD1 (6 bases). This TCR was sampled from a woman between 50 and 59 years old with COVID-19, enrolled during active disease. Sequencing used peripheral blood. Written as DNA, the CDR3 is TGCGCCAGCAGCTCACGGACAGCGAACACCGGGGAGCTGTTTTTT. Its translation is CASSSRTANTGELFF.